The 21 T cell receptor beta chains below come from one sample, sequenced in a study of blood T cell repertoires in COVID-19. Here immunoSEQ multiplex PCR was the method, and the copy in TCRdb shows in-frame clones only, minus some. The sample lists about 330,000 clones; more than 90% were seen once. Specimen: PBMCs or T cells enriched from blood (not recorded which). These receptors were taken from a woman between 25 and 40 years old who had recovered from COVID-19.

This clone was recorded a few times. This rearrangement joins TRBV7-8 to TRBJ1-1; 8 nucleotides match TRBD1. CDR3 length equals 17 residues. Unmatched junction bases numbered 6, after V lost 0 bases and J lost 0 bases. The germline gives CDR1 SGHVS, CDR2 FQNEAQ. The CDR3 DNA reads as TGTGCCAGCAGCTTAGCTGCAGGGGGCGAGATGAACACTGAAGCTTTCTTT. This sequence encodes CASSLAAGGEMNTEAFF.

This clone has just one count. The V gene is TRBV28, the J gene TRBJ1-1, with TRBD1 as a possible D gene (5 bases). CDR3 length: 14 residues. Germline CDR1 reads MDHEN; CDR2 reads SYDVKM. V was cut by 7 bases and J by 5 bases, with 17 bases left in between. DNA of the CDR3: TGTGCCAGCACGGAAAGGGGTTATGAAACTGAAGCTTTCTTT. Amino acids: CASTERGYETEAFF. The whole variable domain, remainder taken from reference TRBV28 and TRBJ1-1, is DVKVTQSSRYLVKRTGEKVFLECVQDMDHENMFWYRQDPGLGLRLIYFSYDVKMKEKGDIPEGYSVSREKKERFSLILESASTNQTSMYLCASTERGYETEAFFGQGTRLTVV.

This rearrangement joins TRBV7-3 to TRBJ2-3; D not resolved. Trimming took off 3 bases at V and 0 bases at J, with 10 bases between the two ends. This CDR3 has 15 residues. Per the germline V gene, CDR1 is SGHTA and CDR2 is FQGTGA. For the CDR3, the DNA is TGTGCCAGCAGCTTCGCGGCAGACAGCACAGATACGCAGTATTTT. Translating it yields CASSFAADSTDTQYF. Combining the CDR3 with reference TRBV7-3 and TRBJ2-3 gives the whole variable domain GAGVSQTPSNKVTEKGKYVELRCDPISGHTALYWYRQSLGQGPEFLIYFQGTGAADDSGLPNDRFFAVRPEGSVSTLKIQRTERGDSAVYLCASSFAADSTDTQYFGPGTRLTVL.

This clone was observed a handful of times. CDR3 DNA: TGTGCCAGCAGCTCTTACAATTCCTACGAGCAGTACTTC. Its protein is CASSSYNSYEQYF. This rearrangement joins TRBV7-2 to TRBJ2-7; no clear D. V dropped 4 bases and J dropped 1 base, with 8 bases sitting between them. This CDR3 is built from 13 residues. In germline, CDR1 is SGHTA, CDR2 FQGNSA.

Remarks on this clone: The junction shows a germline mismatch at one end, possibly a read error. V is TRBV19 and J is TRBJ2-7; TRBD2 agrees at 7 bases. Germline V gene sequence: CDR1 LNHDA, CDR2 SQIVND (reference sequence). This CDR3 has 15 amino acids. For the CDR3, the DNA is TGTGCCAGTAGTATAGCGGGAGGCTACTCCAACGAGCAGTACTTC. It yields the protein CASSIAGGYSNEQYF.

The V call is TRBV27, the J call TRBJ2-1; TRBD2 is a possible D gene (6 bases). Germline V lookup: CDR1 MNHEY, CDR2 SMNVEV (reference sequence). V dropped 3 bases and J dropped 6 bases, with 21 bases sitting between them. This CDR3 spans 17 amino acids. Written as DNA, the CDR3 is TGTGCCAGCAGTTTTGGCGGGACGGACTATTTAGTCAATGAGCAGTTCTTC. Protein sequence: CASSFGGTDYLVNEQFF.

This chain uses TRBV3-1 (or the pseudogene TRBV3-2) with TRBJ1-5, with TRBD1 as a possible D gene (6 bases). CDR1 is LGHDT, CDR2 YNNKEL, per germline (reference sequence). The CDR3 totals 15 residues. V was cut by 0 bases and J by 4 bases, with 10 bases left in between. CDR3: CASSQDRRGNQPQHF. In DNA, the CDR3 is TGTGCCAGCAGCCAAGATCGCAGGGGAAATCAGCCCCAGCATTTT.

V usage is TRBV6-2 or TRBV6-3 and J usage is TRBJ1-6, with 8 bases matching TRBD1. V lost 5 bases to trimming and J lost 7 bases; unmatched junction nucleotides: 10. The CDR3 totals 16 residues. Per the germline V gene, CDR1 is MNHEY and CDR2 is SVGEGT. In DNA form, the CDR3 reads TGTGCCAGCAGTCCCCCCTCCGGGACAGGAAATTCACCCCTCCACTTT. Protein: CASSPPSGTGNSPLHF.

The J gene is TRBJ1-1, the V gene TRBV28; no reliable D call. The CDR3 is made up of 12 amino acids. Trimming pared 1 base from V and 7 bases from J, leaving 7 bases between. The germline gives CDR1 MDHEN, CDR2 SYDVKM. CDR3 region: CASSLSSVEAFF. The CDR3 DNA follows: TGTGCCAGCAGTTTATCAAGCGTTGAAGCTTTCTTT.

This chain links TRBV19 with TRBJ2-7, with D tentatively TRBD2 (6 bases). Trimming removed 2 bases from V and 1 base from J, with 12 bases in between. Germline V gene data show CDR1 as LNHDA and CDR2 as SQIVND (reference sequence). CDR3 length: 15 amino acids. Here the CDR3 reads CASSINLGGSYEQYF. The CDR3 coding sequence is TGTGCCAGTAGTATAAATCTGGGGGGTTCCTACGAGCAGTACTTC.

CDR3: CASSQRQGDSPLHF. CDR3 nucleotide sequence: TGTGCCAGCAGCCAAAGACAGGGAGACTCACCCCTCCACTTT. The chain uses TRBV3-1 (or the pseudogene TRBV3-2) and TRBJ1-6, with 7 positions matching TRBD1. There are 14 residues in the CDR3. From germline, CDR1 is LGHDT and CDR2 YNNKEL (reference sequence). The J segment lost 10 bases and the V segment lost 2 bases, leaving 5 bases of the junction unmatched.

CDR3 sequence reads: CASSTERGSRGSVEKLFF. CDR3 nucleotide sequence: TGTGCCAGCAGCACAGAGCGGGGAAGTCGGGGTTCGGTTGAAAAACTGTTTTTT. The genes are TRBV2 and TRBJ1-4; no reliable D call. The germline CDR1 and CDR2 sequences are SNHLY and FYNNEI. Trimming took 6 bases from V and 7 from J, leaving 27 bases between them. This CDR3 contains 18 residues.

V is TRBV7-3 and J is TRBJ2-3; D remains ambiguous. Deletions cut 1 base from V and 4 bases from J, with 9 bases between. This CDR3 comprises 14 residues. From germline, CDR1 is SGHTA and CDR2 FQGTGA. Here the CDR3 DNA reads TGTGCCAGCAGCTTAAGTCTAGTCGCAGATACGCAGTATTTT. Translated: CASSLSLVADTQYF. Full variable domain (missing parts from reference TRBV7-3 and TRBJ2-3): GAGVSQTPSNKVTEKGKYVELRCDPISGHTALYWYRQSLGQGPEFLIYFQGTGAADDSGLPNDRFFAVRPEGSVSTLKIQRTERGDSAVYLCASSLSLVADTQYFGPGTRLTVL.

V and J are TRBV7-9 and TRBJ2-1, with D hard to call. This CDR3 contains 15 residues. The germline V gene has CDR1 SEHNR and CDR2 FQNEAQ (reference sequence). Trimming cost V 5 bases and J 5 bases, with 16 bases left between them. CDR3 in amino acids: CASSRVENTNNEQFF. CDR3 in DNA: TGTGCCAGCAGCCGAGTAGAAAATACTAACAATGAGCAGTTCTTC.

The rearrangement links TRBV4-3 to TRBJ2-7; D might be TRBD1 (6 bases). Trimming shortened V by 1 base and J by 2 bases, and 12 bases separated the two germline ends. Germline V gene data show CDR1 as LGHNA and CDR2 as YSLEER. This CDR3 has 15 residues. The CDR3 bases are TGCGCCAGCAGCCAAGGAAGGGACACCACCTACGAGCAGTACTTC. Translation: CASSQGRDTTYEQYF.

The DNA for the CDR3 is TGTGCCAGCTCCGGACCGCGCGGACAGGGTGTGGCGGCCAAAAACATTCAGTACTTC. It yields the protein CASSGPRGQGVAAKNIQYF. The chain has TRBV6-8 and TRBJ2-4, with 8 bases aligning to TRBD1. The germline V gene has CDR1 MNHGY and CDR2 SAAAGT. The V segment lost 8 bases and the J segment 1 base; nucleotides outside the gene matches: 19. The CDR3 consists of 19 residues.

The rearrangement uses TRBV27 and TRBJ1-2; 7 nucleotides align to TRBD1. V gave up 4 bases and J gave up 4 bases; unmatched junction bases: 3. Germline CDR1 and CDR2: MNHEY and SMNVEV (reference sequence). There are 13 residues in the CDR3. The CDR3 protein is CASSSRQGYGYTF. In DNA form, the CDR3 reads TGTGCCAGCAGTTCCAGACAGGGCTATGGCTACACCTTC.

The chain employs TRBV11-3 and TRBJ1-2, with 9 bases that match TRBD1. The ends lost 5 bases at V and 3 bases at J; junction bases unmatched: 10. Germline CDR1 SGHNT, CDR2 YENEEA. The CDR3 sequence is 16 residues long. The CDR3 region is CASSRRTGGLDYGYTF. The CDR3 nucleotides read TGTGCCAGCAGCCGCCGAACAGGGGGCTTGGACTATGGCTACACCTTC.

On this clone itself: Different DNA sequences within this sample yield the same CDR3. The CDR3 nucleotides are TGTGCCAGCAGCTTACTAAGGGGGTCCTACGAGCAGTACTTC. Its translation is CASSLLRGSYEQYF. The chain couples TRBV7-2 to TRBJ2-7; D possibly corresponds to TRBD1 (6 bases). The CDR3 sequence is 14 residues long. Per the germline V gene, CDR1 is SGHTA and CDR2 is FQGNSA. Trimming shortened V by 2 bases and J by 1 base, and 9 bases separated the two germline ends. The complete variable domain, with remaining parts taken from reference TRBV7-2 and TRBJ2-7, reads GAGVSQSPSNKVTEKGKDVELRCDPISGHTALYWYRQSLGQGLEFLIYFQGNSAPDKSGLPSDRFSAERTGGSVSTLTIQRTQQEDSAVYLCASSLLRGSYEQYFGPGTRLTVT.

The CDR3: CASLDTGGHQPQHF. CDR3 in DNA: TGTGCCAGCCTAGACACAGGGGGCCATCAGCCCCAGCATTTT. The V gene is TRBV28, the J gene TRBJ1-5; the match to TRBD1 covers 9 bases. The germline V gene has CDR1 MDHEN and CDR2 SYDVKM. The CDR3 has 14 amino acids. V shed 8 bases, J shed 5 bases, and the junction held 7 bases outside the gene matches. The whole variable domain, filled in from reference TRBV28 and TRBJ1-5, reads DVKVTQSSRYLVKRTGEKVFLECVQDMDHENMFWYRQDPGLGLRLIYFSYDVKMKEKGDIPEGYSVSREKKERFSLILESASTNQTSMYLCASLDTGGHQPQHFGDGTRLSIL.

The gene calls are TRBV9 and TRBJ2-2, with TRBD2 matching over 7 bases. This CDR3 has 16 amino acids. Germline values: CDR1 SGDLS, CDR2 YYNGEE. The V and J ends lost 4 bases and 0 bases, in that order; junction bases with no gene match: 6. CDR3 sequence: CASSLGGSANTGELFF. The CDR3 region has the DNA TGTGCCAGCAGCCTGGGGGGGAGCGCGAACACCGGGGAGCTGTTTTTT.